This entry is about one T cell receptor (beta chain). What it binds is unknown. The CDR3 spans 15 residues. Germline CDR1 SGHTA, CDR2 FQGNSA. Trimming cost V 1 base and J 4 bases; bases outside gene matches: 5. The data are from a study of T-cell memory formation after mild COVID-19. Overall study results and limits: Nothing showed for sure that second-wave clones peaking on day 37 were SARS-CoV-2 specific. Clones contracting over day 15 to 85 were CD4/CD8 balanced, with later expanders leaning CD4+.

TCRdb recomputed calls from the 5' RACE reads with MiXCR, one row per CDR3 protein. Of 200,000 to 300,000 distinct CDR3 sequences in the sample, more than 8% were seen once. The receptor's source is a man aged 18 to 29 who had mild COVID-19 (a few samples of this study predate the infection). Cell type and time point are not known. The sequencing input was PBMCs or a T cell subset sorted from them (not recorded which). The chain carries TRBV7-2 and TRBJ2-5; 8 bases match TRBD2. The CDR3 region has the DNA TGTGCCAGCAGCTTAGTCGGGGGGGTAGGAGAGACCCAGTACTTC. This codes for CASSLVGGVGETQYF.